This TCR beta chain was captured in a study of cytomegalovirus exposure and HLA in healthy donors. Study background: Later analysis reported that the roughly 120 validation repertoires shared the platform of the roughly 680 first-cohort repertoires. General study findings and limits: One later analysis, an examination of the 100 to 150 validation repertoires, found that first-cohort TCR clusters tended to co-occur in them. The study designated about 160 TCR beta chains cytomegalovirus-associated. High sensitivity and specificity were reportedly achieved when the classifier diagnosed cytomegalovirus status.

Assay used: immunoSEQ multiplex PCR; TCRdb lists only in-frame clones, some missing. This table has about 240,000 clones, around 87% appearing once. As to this clone: What it binds is unknown.

The TCR comes from a woman aged 30 to 39 in good health and CMV-seropositive. Sequenced material: PBMCs.

The CDR3 bases are TGTGCCAGCAGTGGGGGTAGCGGGAACAATGAGCAGTTCTTC. It encodes CASSGGSGNNEQFF. J is TRBJ2-1 and V is TRBV2; TRBD2 matches at 8 bases. Looked up from germline, CDR1 is SNHLY and CDR2 is FYNNEI. J gave up 5 bases and V 4 bases, and 4 bases lay outside the gene matches. The CDR3 has 14 amino acids. Combining the CDR3 with reference TRBV2 and TRBJ2-1 gives the whole variable domain EPEVTQTPSHQVTQMGQEVILRCVPISNHLYFYWYRQILGQKVEFLVSFYNNEISEKSEIFDDQFSVERPDGSNFTLKIRSTKLEDSAMYFCASSGGSGNNEQFFGPGTRLTVL.